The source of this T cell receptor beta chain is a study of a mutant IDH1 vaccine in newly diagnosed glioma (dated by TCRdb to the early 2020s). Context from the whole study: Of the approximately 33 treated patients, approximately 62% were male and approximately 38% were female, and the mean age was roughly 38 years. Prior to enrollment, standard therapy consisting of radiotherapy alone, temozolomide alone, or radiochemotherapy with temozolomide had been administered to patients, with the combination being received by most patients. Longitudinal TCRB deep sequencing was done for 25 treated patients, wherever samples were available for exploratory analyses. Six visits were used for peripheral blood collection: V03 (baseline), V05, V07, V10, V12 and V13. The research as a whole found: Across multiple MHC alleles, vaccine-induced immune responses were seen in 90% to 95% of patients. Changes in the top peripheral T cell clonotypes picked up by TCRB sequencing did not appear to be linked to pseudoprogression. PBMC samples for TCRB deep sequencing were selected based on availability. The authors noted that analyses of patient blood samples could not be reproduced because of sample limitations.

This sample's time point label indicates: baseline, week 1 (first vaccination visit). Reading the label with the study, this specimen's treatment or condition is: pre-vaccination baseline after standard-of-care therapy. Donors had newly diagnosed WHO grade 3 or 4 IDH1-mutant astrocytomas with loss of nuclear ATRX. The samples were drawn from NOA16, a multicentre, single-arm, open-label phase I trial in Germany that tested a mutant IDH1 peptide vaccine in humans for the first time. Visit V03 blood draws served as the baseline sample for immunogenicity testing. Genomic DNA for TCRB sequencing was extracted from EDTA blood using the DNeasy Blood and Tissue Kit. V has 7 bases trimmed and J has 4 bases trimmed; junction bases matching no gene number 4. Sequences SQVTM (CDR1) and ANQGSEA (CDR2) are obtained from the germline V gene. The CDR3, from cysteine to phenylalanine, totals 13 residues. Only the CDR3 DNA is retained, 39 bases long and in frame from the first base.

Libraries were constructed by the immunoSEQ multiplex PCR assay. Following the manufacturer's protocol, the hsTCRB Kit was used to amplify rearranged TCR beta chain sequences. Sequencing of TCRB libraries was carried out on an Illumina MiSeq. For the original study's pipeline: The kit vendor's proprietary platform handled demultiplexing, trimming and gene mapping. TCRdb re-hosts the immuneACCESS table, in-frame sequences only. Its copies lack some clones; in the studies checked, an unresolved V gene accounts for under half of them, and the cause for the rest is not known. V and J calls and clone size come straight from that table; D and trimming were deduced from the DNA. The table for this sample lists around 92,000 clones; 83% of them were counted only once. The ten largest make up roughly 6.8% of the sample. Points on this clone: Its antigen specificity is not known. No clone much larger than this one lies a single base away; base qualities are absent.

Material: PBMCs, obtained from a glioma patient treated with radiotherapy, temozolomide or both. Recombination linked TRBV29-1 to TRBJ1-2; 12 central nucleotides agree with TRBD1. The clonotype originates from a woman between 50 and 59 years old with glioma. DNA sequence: TGCAGCGCCGGGACAGGGGGCGCCTATGGCTACACCTTC. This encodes CSAGTGGAYGYTF. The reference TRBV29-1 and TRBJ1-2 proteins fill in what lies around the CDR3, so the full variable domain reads SAVISQKPSRDICQRGTSLTIQCQVDSQVTMMFWYRQQPGQSLTLIATANQGSEATYESGFVIDKFPISRPNLTFSTLTVSNMSPEDSSIYLCSAGTGGAYGYTFGSGTRLTVV.